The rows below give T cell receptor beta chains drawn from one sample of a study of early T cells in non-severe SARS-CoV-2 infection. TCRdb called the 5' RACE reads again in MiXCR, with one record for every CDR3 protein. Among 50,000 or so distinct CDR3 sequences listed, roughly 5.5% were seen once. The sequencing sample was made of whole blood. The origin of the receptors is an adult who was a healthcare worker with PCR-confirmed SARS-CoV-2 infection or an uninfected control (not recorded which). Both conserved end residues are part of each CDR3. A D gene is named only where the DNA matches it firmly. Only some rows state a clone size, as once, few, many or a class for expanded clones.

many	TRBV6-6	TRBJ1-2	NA	TGTGCCAGCAGTTACTCGCTGGCCCTCTATGGCTACACCTTC	CASSYSLALYGYTF
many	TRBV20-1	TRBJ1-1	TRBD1	TGCAGTGCTAGTCCTAGTAACAGGGGGTCTGAAGCTTTCTTT	CSASPSNRGSEAFF
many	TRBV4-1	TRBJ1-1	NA	TGCGCCAGCAGCAAGATGACGGAGGGGAACACTGAAGCTTTCTTT	CASSKMTEGNTEAFF
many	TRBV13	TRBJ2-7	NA	TGTGCCAGCAGCCCTACTAGCATACCCTACGAGCAGTACTTC	CASSPTSIPYEQYF
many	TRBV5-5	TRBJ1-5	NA	TGTGCCAGCAGCTTGTTGACAGGCCCCAATCAGCCCCAGCATTTT	CASSLLTGPNQPQHF
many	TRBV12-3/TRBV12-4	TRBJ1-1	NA	TGTGCCAGCAGCCCTAGAGTGAACACTGAAGCTTTCTTT	CASSPRVNTEAFF
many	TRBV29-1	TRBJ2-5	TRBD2	TGCAGCGTCTCAGCGGGGGGTAGAGAAGAGACCCAGTACTTC	CSVSAGGREETQYF
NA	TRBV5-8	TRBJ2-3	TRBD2	TGTGCCAGCAGCGAAGAGCGGGGGGGCTTAGGAACAGATACGCAGTATTTT	CASSEERGGLGTDTQYF
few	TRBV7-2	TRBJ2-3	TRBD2	TGTGCCAGCAGCTTGGGACTAGCGGGGGGTGTAGTTGATACGCAGTATTTT	CASSLGLAGGVVDTQYF
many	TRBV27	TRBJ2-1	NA	TGTGCCACCCAGAGCTCCAAGACTAGTATTAACTACAATGAGCAGTTCTTC	CATQSSKTSINYNEQFF
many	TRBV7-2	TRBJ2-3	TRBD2	TGTGCCAGCAGCTTAGAAATGGCGGGGGGCACAGATACGCAGTATTTT	CASSLEMAGGTDTQYF
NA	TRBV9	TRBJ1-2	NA	TGTGCCAGCAGCGGCAACGTGCAGTCTAACTATGGCTACACCTTC	CASSGNVQSNYGYTF
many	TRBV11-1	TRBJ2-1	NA	TGTGCCAGCAGCAAGGGACCCGACAATGAGCAGTTCTTC	CASSKGPDNEQFF
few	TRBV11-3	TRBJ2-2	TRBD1	TGTGCCAGCAGCCGCCTGGGACAGCGAACCGGGGAGCTGTTTTTT	CASSRLGQRTGELFF
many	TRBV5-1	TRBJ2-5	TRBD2	TGCGCCAGCAGCTTCGGTAGCGGGGGACCCCAAGAGACCCAGTACTTC	CASSFGSGGPQETQYF
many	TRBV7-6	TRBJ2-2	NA	TGTGCCAGCAGCTTAGCAGGGTATCAGGACTCCGGGGAGCTGTTTTTT	CASSLAGYQDSGELFF
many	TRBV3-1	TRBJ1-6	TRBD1	TGTGCCAGCAGTCTTTCGGGACAGGGATACGGGTCACCCCTCCACTTT	CASSLSGQGYGSPLHF
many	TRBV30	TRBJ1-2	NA	TGTGCCTGGTATGACACTGATCGGATGGGCTACACCTTC	CAWYDTDRMGYTF
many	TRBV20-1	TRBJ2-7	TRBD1	TGCAGTGCTAGAGATGGGGACAGCGGATCCTACGAGCAGTACTTC	CSARDGDSGSYEQYF
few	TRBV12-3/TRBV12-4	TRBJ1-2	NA	TGTGCCAGCAGTTACGACAGAGCTAACTATGGCTACACCTTC	CASSYDRANYGYTF
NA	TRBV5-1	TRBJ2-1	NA	TGCGCCAGCAGCTGGGACTCACAAGACAATGAGCAGTTCTTC	CASSWDSQDNEQFF
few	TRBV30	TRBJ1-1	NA	TGTGCCTGGAGCCGGGGCAGGAACACTGAAGCTTTCTTT	CAWSRGRNTEAFF
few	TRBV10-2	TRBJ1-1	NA	TGCGCCAGCAGGTGGGGGGACACTGAAGCTTTCTTT	CASRWGDTEAFF
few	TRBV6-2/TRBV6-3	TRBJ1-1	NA	TGTGCCAGCAGTTATTTGGGCCGGAACACTGAAGCTTTCTTT	CASSYLGRNTEAFF
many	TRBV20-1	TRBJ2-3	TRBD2	TGCAGTGCTAGAGGGGTAGCGGGAGGAACAGATACGCAGTATTTT	CSARGVAGGTDTQYF
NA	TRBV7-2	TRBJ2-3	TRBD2	TGTGCCAGCAGCTTTACTAGCGGGGTGACAGATACGCAGTATTTT	CASSFTSGVTDTQYF
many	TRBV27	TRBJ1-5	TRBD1	TGTGCCAGCGGGGGACAGTATAGCAATCAGCCCCAGCATTTT	CASGGQYSNQPQHF
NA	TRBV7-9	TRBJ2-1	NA	TGTGCCAGCAGTCTTACTGGGACCCAGTGGAATGAGCAGTTCTTC	CASSLTGTQWNEQFF
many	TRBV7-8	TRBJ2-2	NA	TGTGCCAGCAGCTTAGAGCATCTCACCGGGGAGCTGTTTTTT	CASSLEHLTGELFF
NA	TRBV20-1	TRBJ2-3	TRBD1	TGCAGTGCGCAGGACCGGGACAGGGGCGCAGATACGCAGTATTTT	CSAQDRDRGADTQYF
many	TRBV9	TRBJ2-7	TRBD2	TGTGCCAGCAGCGCGAGCGGGGGGGCCGACGAGCAGTACTTC	CASSASGGADEQYF
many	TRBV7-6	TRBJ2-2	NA	TGTGCCAGCAGGGGCGACACCGGGGAGCTGTTTTTT	CASRGDTGELFF
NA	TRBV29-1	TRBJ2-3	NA	TGCAGCGTGGAGAAAGGGGCCTGGACAGATACGCAGTATTTT	CSVEKGAWTDTQYF
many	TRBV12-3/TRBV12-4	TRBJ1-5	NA	TGTGCCAGCAGGTACACCTCAGGCGCCAATCAGCCCCAGCATTTT	CASRYTSGANQPQHF
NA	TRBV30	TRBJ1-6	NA	TGTGCCTGGCAGGACAGCTCGAAGTCACCCCTCCACTTT	CAWQDSSKSPLHF
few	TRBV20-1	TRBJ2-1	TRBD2	TGCAGTGCTCCGGTACTAGCGGGAGGCGAGCAGTTCTTC	CSAPVLAGGEQFF
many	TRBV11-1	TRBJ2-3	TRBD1	TGTGCCAGCAGCCGACAGGGCCCCATGGATACGCAGTATTTT	CASSRQGPMDTQYF
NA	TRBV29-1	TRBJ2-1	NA	TGCAGCGCGACAGACTACAATGAGCAGTTCTTC	CSATDYNEQFF
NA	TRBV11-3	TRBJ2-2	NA	TGTGCCAGCAGCCCCCCCCGAGCCTCGAACACCGGGGAGCTGTTTTTT	CASSPPRASNTGELFF
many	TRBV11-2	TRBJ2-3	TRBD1	TGCGCCAGCAGCCTGGACAGGCGAAATACGCAGTATTTT	CASSLDRRNTQYF
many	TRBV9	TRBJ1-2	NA	TGTGCCAGCAGCGTAGAAGGAGGACCCTCTCCAGGCTACACCTTC	CASSVEGGPSPGYTF
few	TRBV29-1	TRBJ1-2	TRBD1	TGCAGCGGTCACAGGGGGCAGGGAGGCTACACCTTC	CSGHRGQGGYTF
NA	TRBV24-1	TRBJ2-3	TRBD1	TGTGCCACCAGTCCTGGACAGGGGGCTTATACGCAGTATTTT	CATSPGQGAYTQYF
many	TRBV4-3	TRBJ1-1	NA	TGCGCCAGCAGTTCCATGATAGGGGGGAGGAACACTGAAGCTTTCTTT	CASSSMIGGRNTEAFF
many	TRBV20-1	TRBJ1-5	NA	TGCAGTGCTAGAACGACAGTAAATAGCAATCAGCCCCAGCATTTT	CSARTTVNSNQPQHF
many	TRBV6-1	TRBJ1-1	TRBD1	TGTGCCAGTGGGAAGAGGGGGCAAGGAGCTTTCTTT	CASGKRGQGAFF
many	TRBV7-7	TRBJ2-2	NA	TGTGCTAGCAGCCCAGGGCGAGGGTTCGGGGAGCTGTTTTTT	CASSPGRGFGELFF
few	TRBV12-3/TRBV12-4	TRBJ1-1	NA	TGTGCCAGCTTCCCTCGGAGAAGAAGCGGCACTGAAGCTTTCTTT	CASFPRRRSGTEAFF
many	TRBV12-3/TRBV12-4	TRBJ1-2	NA	TGTGCCAGCAGACAGGGTAGTAGCTATGGCTACACCTTC	CASRQGSSYGYTF
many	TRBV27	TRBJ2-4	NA	TGTGCCAGCACCAACTCGGGACTGCCAAACATTCAGTACTTC	CASTNSGLPNIQYF
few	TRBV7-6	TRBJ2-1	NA	TGTGCCAGCAGCCCGGTCCAGCTATCCAATGAGCAGTTCTTC	CASSPVQLSNEQFF
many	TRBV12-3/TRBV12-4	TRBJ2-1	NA	TGTGCCAGCAGTTATCAGGGTAGCGGCAATGAGCAGTTCTTC	CASSYQGSGNEQFF
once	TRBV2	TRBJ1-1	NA	TGTGCCAGCAGCGAGGAACGCGACACTGAAGCTTTCTTT	CASSEERDTEAFF
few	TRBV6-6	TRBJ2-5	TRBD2	TGTGCCAGCAGTTACCCTGGACTAGCGGGGGGCACGTACCAAGAGACCCAGTACTTC	CASSYPGLAGGTYQETQYF
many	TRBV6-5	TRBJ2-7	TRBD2	TGTGCCAGCAGTTACTTACCTAGCGGGGGGAGCTCCTACGAGCAGTACTTC	CASSYLPSGGSSYEQYF
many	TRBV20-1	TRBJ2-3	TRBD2	TGCAGTGGGCTACTAGCGGGATCAGATACGCAGTATTTT	CSGLLAGSDTQYF